This entry lists 13 T cell receptor beta chains sequenced from one sample in a study of T-cell reconstitution after alpha-beta-depleted transplantation in children. Unique molecular identifiers featured in how the TCRbeta library was prepared. TCRdb reprocessed the PCR reads via MiXCR and lists one record per CDR3 protein. The sample comprises 200,000 to 250,000 distinct CDR3 sequences, 7.5% to 10% of which are singletons, and about 4.8% rests with the top ten. Specimen: PBMCs from the stem cell graft donor, collected from the stem cell graft. These TCRs come from a human donor who donated a stem cell graft to a child with SCID.

A few counts support this clonotype. V is TRBV5-6 and J is TRBJ2-6; TRBD1 aligns across 7 bases. CDR1 is SGHDT, CDR2 YYEEEE, per germline. This CDR3 has 17 amino acids. Unmatched junction bases numbered 9, after V lost 2 bases and J lost 4 bases. CDR3 loop: CASSFGPGGGGANVLTF. CDR3 nucleotides: TGTGCCAGCAGCTTTGGGCCAGGGGGTGGGGGGGCCAACGTCCTGACTTTC.

A remark on this clonotype: A much larger clone differs from this one at a single base, so this may be a read error. The rearrangement uses TRBV6-1 and TRBJ2-7; the D is unclear. The CDR3 has 12 amino acids. V lost 2 bases to trimming and J lost 2 bases, with 4 bases between them. Germline V gene lookup returns CDR1 MNHNS and CDR2 SASEGT. CDR3 amino acids: CASSENPYEQYF. In DNA form, the CDR3 reads TGTGCCAGCAGTGAAAATCCCTACGAGCAGTACTTC.

This clonotype has only a few counts. This chain joins TRBV12-3 or TRBV12-4 and TRBJ1-2; D may be TRBD1 (5 bases). The CDR3 consists of 14 residues. Deletions cut 6 bases from V and 4 bases from J, with 15 bases between. DNA of the CDR3: TGTGCCAGCAGCCGCTCGGGACGGTTCTATGGCTACACCTTC. Translation gives CASSRSGRFYGYTF.

This clonotype was seen many times. The chain employs TRBV5-1 and TRBJ2-2; D may match TRBD1 or TRBD2 (5 bases each). The CDR3 sequence is 15 residues long. Germline V CDR1 and CDR2: SGHRS, YFSETQ. V dropped 3 bases and J dropped 0 bases, with 9 bases sitting between them. CDR3 loop: CASSWGPTNTGELFF. The CDR3 DNA is TGCGCCAGCAGCTGGGGACCCACGAACACCGGGGAGCTGTTTTTT.

In this sample, this clonotype turned up many times. V usage is TRBV5-1 and J usage is TRBJ1-3; the match to TRBD1 covers 7 bases. This CDR3 comprises 15 residues. Germline lookup yields CDR1 SGHRS and CDR2 YFSETQ. V was pared by 4 bases and J by 3 bases, with 7 bases of the junction left unmatched. The CDR3 protein is CASSAGTAYGNTIYF. CDR3 coding DNA: TGCGCCAGCAGCGCCGGGACAGCCTATGGAAACACCATATATTTT.

This clonotype appeared many times. CDR3 sequence reads: CASSLFVGANTGELFF. In DNA, the CDR3 is TGTGCCAGCAGTTTATTTGTAGGGGCAAACACCGGGGAGCTGTTTTTT. The rearrangement uses TRBV12-3 or TRBV12-4 and TRBJ2-2; perhaps TRBD1 as D (5 bases). V lost 2 bases and J 2 bases, leaving 12 bases between the germline ends. This CDR3 is built from 16 residues.

Ten or more counts support this clonotype. The V gene is TRBV10-3, the J gene TRBJ2-2; 8 bases align to TRBD1. Trimming took 5 bases from V and 1 from J; bases not matched to a gene: 6. CDR1 and CDR2 (germline): ENHRY, SYGVKD. The CDR3 contains 16 residues. The CDR3 here is CAISPSTGVNTGELFF. CDR3 in DNA: TGTGCCATCAGTCCCTCGACAGGGGTGAACACCGGGGAGCTGTTTTTT.

This clonotype was recorded many times. This chain connects TRBV6-5 to TRBJ2-3; 7 bases agree with TRBD1. The CDR3 totals 17 residues. The V gene's germline CDR1 is MNHEY and CDR2 SVGAGI. V shed 2 bases, J shed 2 bases, and the junction held 10 bases outside the gene matches. The CDR3 DNA reads TGTGCCAGCAGTTACCTACGGGGACAGACGTTCACAGATACGCAGTATTTT. Protein product: CASSYLRGQTFTDTQYF.

This clonotype showed up many times. The V gene is TRBV4-1, the J gene TRBJ2-3; D is uncertain. CDR3 length: 14 residues. The germline V and J ends were trimmed by 2 bases and 0 bases, with 6 bases remaining between them. CDR1 and CDR2 from the germline V gene are MGHRA and YSYEKL. The CDR3 reads CASSQLTSTDTQYF. CDR3 nucleotide sequence: TGCGCCAGCAGCCAATTGACGAGCACAGATACGCAGTATTTT.

This clonotype was seen many times. The rearrangement links TRBV7-9 to TRBJ2-7; D uncertain. The V gene's germline CDR1 is SEHNR and CDR2 FQNEAQ (reference sequence). The V and J ends lost 7 bases and 0 bases respectively, with 7 bases between them. The CDR3 totals 12 residues. The CDR3 sequence: CASTPDSYEQYF. CDR3 in DNA: TGTGCCAGCACCCCCGACTCCTACGAGCAGTACTTC.

This clonotype has at least ten counts. The chain carries TRBV20-1 and TRBJ1-1; D unclear. The CDR3 runs to 13 residues. The ends were cut back, 0 bases at V and 1 base at J, with 6 bases in the middle. Looked up from germline, CDR1 is DFQATT and CDR2 is SNEGSKA (reference sequence). The CDR3, as DNA: TGCAGTGCTAGAGATTGGCAGAACACTGAAGCTTTCTTT. Amino acid sequence: CSARDWQNTEAFF.

The rearrangement uses TRBV20-1 and TRBJ2-5; 11 bases match TRBD1. The CDR3 has 13 amino acids. Germline V lookup: CDR1 DFQATT, CDR2 SNEGSKA (reference sequence). V was pared by 5 bases and J by 5 bases, with 4 bases of the junction left unmatched. In DNA, the CDR3 is TGCAGTGCTGGGGGACAGGGGGAGGAGACCCAGTACTTC. Protein sequence: CSAGGQGEETQYF.

In its sample, this clonotype was seen a few times. The chain has TRBV20-1 and TRBJ1-5, with D perhaps matching TRBD1 (6 bases). Trimming took off 0 bases at V and 4 bases at J, with 10 bases between the two ends. Germline-derived CDR1 and CDR2 are DFQATT and SNEGSKA (reference sequence). The CDR3 spans 14 residues. The CDR3 coding sequence is TGCAGTGCTAGAGACGACAGGTGGAATCAGCCCCAGCATTTT. Translating it yields CSARDDRWNQPQHF.